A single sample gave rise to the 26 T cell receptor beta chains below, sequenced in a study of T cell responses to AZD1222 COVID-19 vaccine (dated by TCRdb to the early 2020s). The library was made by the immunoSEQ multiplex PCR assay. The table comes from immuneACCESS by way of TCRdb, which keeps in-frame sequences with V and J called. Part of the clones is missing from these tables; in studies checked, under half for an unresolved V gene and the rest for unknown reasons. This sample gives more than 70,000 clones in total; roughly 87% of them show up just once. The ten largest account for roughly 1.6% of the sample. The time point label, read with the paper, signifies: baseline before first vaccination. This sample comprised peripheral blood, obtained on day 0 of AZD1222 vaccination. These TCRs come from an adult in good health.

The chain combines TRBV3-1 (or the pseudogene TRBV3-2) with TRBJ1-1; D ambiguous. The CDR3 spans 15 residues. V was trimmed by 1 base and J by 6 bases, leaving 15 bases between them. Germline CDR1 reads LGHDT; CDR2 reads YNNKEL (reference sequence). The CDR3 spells CASSQGVLGWAEAFF. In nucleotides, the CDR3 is TGTGCCAGCAGCCAAGGGGTCTTAGGTTGGGCTGAAGCTTTCTTT.

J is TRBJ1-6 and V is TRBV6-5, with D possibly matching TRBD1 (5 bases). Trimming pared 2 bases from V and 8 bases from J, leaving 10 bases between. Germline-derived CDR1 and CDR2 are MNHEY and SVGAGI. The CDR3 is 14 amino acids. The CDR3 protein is CASSYQGLHSPLHF. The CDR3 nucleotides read TGTGCCAGCAGTTACCAGGGATTGCATTCACCCCTCCACTTT.

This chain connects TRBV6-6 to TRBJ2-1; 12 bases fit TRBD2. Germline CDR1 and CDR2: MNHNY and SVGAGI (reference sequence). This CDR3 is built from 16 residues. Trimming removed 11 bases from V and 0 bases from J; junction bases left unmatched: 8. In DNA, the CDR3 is TGTGCCGGCTGGACTAGCGGGGCTGGCTCCTACAATGAGCAGTTCTTC. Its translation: CAGWTSGAGSYNEQFF.

The CDR3 here is CASSLSSGTLNEQFF. The CDR3 coding sequence is TGTGCCAGCAGTTTATCTAGCGGGACCCTCAATGAGCAGTTCTTC. The chain uses TRBV27 and TRBJ2-1; 8 bases align to TRBD2. V lost 0 bases to trimming and J lost 6 bases; unmatched junction nucleotides: 4. Germline V gives CDR1 MNHEY, CDR2 SMNVEV (reference sequence). The CDR3 extends over 15 amino acids.

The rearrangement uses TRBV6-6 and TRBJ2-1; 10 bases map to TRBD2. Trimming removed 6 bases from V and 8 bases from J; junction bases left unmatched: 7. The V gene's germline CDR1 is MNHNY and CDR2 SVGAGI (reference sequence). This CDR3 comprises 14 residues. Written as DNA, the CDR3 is TGTGCCAGCAGGCAGACTAGCGGGTTGGATGAGCAGTTCTTC. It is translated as CASRQTSGLDEQFF.

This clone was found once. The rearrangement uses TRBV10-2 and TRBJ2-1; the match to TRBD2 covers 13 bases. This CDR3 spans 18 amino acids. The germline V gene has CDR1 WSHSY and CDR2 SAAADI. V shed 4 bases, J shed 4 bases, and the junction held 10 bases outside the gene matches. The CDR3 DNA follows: TGCGCCAGCAGTGGGACTAGCGGGAGACATAGGGGTTACAATGAGCAGTTCTTC. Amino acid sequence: CASSGTSGRHRGYNEQFF.

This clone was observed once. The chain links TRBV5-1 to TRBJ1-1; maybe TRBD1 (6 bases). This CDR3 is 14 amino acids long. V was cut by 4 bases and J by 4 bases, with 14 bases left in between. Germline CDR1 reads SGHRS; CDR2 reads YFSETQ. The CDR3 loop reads CASSATGQTTEAFF. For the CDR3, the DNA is TGCGCCAGCAGCGCCACAGGGCAGACCACTGAAGCTTTCTTT.

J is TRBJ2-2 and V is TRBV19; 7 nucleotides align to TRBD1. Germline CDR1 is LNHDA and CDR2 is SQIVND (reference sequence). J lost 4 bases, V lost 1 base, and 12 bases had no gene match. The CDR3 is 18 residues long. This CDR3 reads CASSIGIGRGYATGELFF. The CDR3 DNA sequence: TGTGCCAGTAGTATAGGGATCGGCAGGGGGTATGCCACCGGGGAGCTGTTTTTT.

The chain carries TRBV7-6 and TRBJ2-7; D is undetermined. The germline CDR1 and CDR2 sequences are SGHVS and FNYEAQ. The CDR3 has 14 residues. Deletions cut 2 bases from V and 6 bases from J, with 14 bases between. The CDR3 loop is CASSLTSLNLEQYF. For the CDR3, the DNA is TGTGCCAGCAGCTTAACAAGCCTAAACCTCGAGCAGTACTTC.

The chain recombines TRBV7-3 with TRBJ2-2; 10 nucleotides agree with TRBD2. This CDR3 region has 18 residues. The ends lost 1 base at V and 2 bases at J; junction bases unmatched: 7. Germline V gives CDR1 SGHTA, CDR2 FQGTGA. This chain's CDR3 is CASSLNPSGSFNTGELFF. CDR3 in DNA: TGTGCCAGCAGCTTAAACCCTAGCGGGAGTTTTAACACCGGGGAGCTGTTTTTT.

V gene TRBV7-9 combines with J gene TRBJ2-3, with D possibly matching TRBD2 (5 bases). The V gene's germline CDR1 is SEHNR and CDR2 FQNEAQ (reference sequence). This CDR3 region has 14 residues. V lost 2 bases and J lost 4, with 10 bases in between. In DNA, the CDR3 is TGTGCCAGCAGCTTAACGGGCGGGTCAGATACGCAGTATTTT. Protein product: CASSLTGGSDTQYF.

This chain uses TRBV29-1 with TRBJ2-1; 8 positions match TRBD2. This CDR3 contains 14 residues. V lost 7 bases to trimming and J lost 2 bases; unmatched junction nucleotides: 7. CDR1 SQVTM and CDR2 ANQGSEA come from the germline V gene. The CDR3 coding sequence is TGCAGCGCCGTACTAGCGGAGACCTACAATGAGCAGTTCTTC. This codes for CSAVLAETYNEQFF.

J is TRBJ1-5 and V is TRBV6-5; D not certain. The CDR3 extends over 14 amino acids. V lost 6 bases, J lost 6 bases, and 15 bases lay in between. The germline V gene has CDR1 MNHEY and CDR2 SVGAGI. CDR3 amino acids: CASRSRPAAQPQHF. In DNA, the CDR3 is TGTGCCAGCAGGTCCCGGCCTGCAGCTCAGCCCCAGCATTTT.

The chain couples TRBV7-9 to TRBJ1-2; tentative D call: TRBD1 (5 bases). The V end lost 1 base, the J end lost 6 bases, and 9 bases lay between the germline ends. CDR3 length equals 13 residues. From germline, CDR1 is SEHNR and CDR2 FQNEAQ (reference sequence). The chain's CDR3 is CASSLVGTDGYTF. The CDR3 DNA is TGTGCCAGCAGCTTAGTAGGGACCGATGGCTACACCTTC.

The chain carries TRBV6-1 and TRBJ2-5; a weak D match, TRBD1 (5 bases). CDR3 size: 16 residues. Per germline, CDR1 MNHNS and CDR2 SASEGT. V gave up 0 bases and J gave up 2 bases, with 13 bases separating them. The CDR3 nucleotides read TGTGCCAGCAGTGAAGCAGTTTTGACAGTACAAGAGACCCAGTACTTC. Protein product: CASSEAVLTVQETQYF.

CDR3 in DNA: TGTGCCAGCAGCTTAGGCCCCGGCACTGAAGCTTTCTTT. Amino acids: CASSLGPGTEAFF. This chain connects TRBV13 to TRBJ1-1; D is undetermined. The CDR3 is 13 amino acids. The V end lost 0 bases, the J end lost 4 bases, and 6 bases lay between the germline ends. Germline CDR1 PRHDT, CDR2 FYEKMQ (reference sequence).

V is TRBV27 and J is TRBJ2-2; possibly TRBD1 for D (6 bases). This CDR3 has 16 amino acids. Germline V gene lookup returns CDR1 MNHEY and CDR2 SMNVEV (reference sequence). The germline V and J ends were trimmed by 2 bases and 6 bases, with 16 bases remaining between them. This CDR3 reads CASSLLLQGKAGELFF. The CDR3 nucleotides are TGTGCCAGCAGTTTACTTCTACAGGGAAAGGCCGGGGAGCTGTTTTTT.

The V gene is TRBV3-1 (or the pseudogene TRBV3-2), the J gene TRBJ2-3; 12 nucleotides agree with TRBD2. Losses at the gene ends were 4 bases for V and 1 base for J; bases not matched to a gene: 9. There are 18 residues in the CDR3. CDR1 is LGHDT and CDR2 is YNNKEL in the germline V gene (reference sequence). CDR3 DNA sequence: TGTGCCAGCAGCCGTGGACTAGCGGGATTCCCCGGCACAGATACGCAGTATTTT. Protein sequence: CASSRGLAGFPGTDTQYF.

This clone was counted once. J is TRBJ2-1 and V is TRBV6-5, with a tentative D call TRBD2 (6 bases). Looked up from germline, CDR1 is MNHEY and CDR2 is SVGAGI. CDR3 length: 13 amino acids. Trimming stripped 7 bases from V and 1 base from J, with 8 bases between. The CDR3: CASKEGSYNEQFF. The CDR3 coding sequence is TGTGCCAGCAAGGAGGGATCCTACAATGAGCAGTTCTTC.

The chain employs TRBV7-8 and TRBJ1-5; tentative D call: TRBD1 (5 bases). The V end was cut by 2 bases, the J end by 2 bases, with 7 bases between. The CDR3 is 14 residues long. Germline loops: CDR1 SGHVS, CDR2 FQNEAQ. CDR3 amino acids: CASSLSTGNQPQHF. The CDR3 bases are TGTGCCAGCAGCTTATCGACAGGCAATCAGCCCCAGCATTTT.

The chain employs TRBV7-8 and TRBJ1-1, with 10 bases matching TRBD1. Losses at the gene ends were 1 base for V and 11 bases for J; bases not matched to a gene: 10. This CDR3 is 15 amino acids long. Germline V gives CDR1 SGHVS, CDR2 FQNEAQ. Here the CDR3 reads CASSLDLGGDRGAFF. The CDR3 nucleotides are TGTGCCAGCAGCTTAGATCTAGGAGGGGACAGGGGCGCTTTCTTT.

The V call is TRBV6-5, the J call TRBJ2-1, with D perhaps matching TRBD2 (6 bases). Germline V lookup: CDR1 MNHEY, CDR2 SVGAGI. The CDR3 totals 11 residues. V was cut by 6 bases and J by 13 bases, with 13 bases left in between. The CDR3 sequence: CASSSGGTQFF. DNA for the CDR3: TGTGCCAGCAGCAGTGGGGGGACCCAGTTCTTC.

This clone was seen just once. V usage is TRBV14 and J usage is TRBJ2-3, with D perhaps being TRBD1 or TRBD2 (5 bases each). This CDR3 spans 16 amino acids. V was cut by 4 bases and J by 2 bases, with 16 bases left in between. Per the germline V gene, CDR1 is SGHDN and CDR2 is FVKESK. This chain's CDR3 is CASSPRRNGATDTQYF. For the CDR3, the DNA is TGTGCCAGCAGCCCCAGGAGGAACGGGGCCACAGATACGCAGTATTTT.

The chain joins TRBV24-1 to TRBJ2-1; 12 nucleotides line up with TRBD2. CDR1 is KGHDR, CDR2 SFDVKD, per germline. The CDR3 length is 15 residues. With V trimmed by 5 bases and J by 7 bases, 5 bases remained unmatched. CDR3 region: CATSARLAGANEQFF. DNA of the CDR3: TGTGCCACCAGTGCCAGACTAGCGGGAGCAAATGAGCAGTTCTTC.

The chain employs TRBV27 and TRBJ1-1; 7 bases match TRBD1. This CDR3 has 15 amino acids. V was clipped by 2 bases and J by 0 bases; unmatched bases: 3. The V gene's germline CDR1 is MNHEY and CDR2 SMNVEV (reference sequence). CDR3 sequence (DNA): TGTGCCAGCAGTTTAGCAGGGGGTTTGAACACTGAAGCTTTCTTT. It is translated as CASSLAGGLNTEAFF.

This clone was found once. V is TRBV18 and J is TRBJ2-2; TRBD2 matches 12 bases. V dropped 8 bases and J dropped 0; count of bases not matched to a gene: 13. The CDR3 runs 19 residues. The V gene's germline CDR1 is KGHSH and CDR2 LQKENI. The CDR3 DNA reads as TGTGCCAGCCCTCCCGGGACTAGCGGGTCATTGGCGAACACCGGGGAGCTGTTTTTT. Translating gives CASPPGTSGSLANTGELFF.